This TCR beta chain stems from a study of blood T cell repertoires in COVID-19. TCRdb's table, derived via immunoSEQ multiplex PCR, lists solely in-frame clones and lacks some. The profile covers more than 150,000 clones, with 65% to 90% appearing a single time and roughly 8% taken by the ten largest. The CDR3 length is 14 residues. CDR1 and CDR2 from the germline V gene are SNHLY and FYNNEI. V lost 3 bases, J lost 6 bases, and 5 bases stayed unmatched. This chain uses TRBV2 with TRBJ1-5; 7 bases line up with TRBD1. This receptor was identified in a man aged 60-69 years with acute or convalescent COVID-19. The sequenced material came from peripheral blood. CDR3: CASSEQGVFQPQHF. The DNA for the CDR3 is TGTGCCAGCAGTGAGCAGGGGGTGTTTCAGCCCCAGCATTTT.